Listed below are T cell receptor beta chains from one sample, sequenced in a study of T cell repertoires in cytomegalovirus infection. TCRdb called the reads again in MiXCR, with one record for every CDR3 protein. The repertoire holds hundreds of thousands of distinct CDR3 sequences, with around 24% as singletons. The sequencing input was CD8+ T cells from PBMCs. All receptors derive from a human donor in good health (CMV status not recorded). Some clones in this sample may be carry-over from other donors' samples. The CDR3 runs from the conserved cysteine through the conserved F or W. D genes are given only for firm matches. Size is omitted from some rows. Given values are once, few, many or a class for expanded clones.

clone_size: many; d_call: NA; j_call: TRBJ2-1; v_call: TRBV7-3; cdr3_aa: CASSGGRLENEQFF; cdr3_nt: TGTGCCAGCAGCGGGGGACGTTTGGAGAATGAGCAGTTCTTC
clone_size: NA; d_call: NA; j_call: TRBJ2-7; v_call: TRBV4-2; cdr3_aa: CASSQDPLANPYEQYF; cdr3_nt: TGTGCCAGCAGCCAAGATCCCCTAGCAAACCCATACGAGCAGTACTTC
clone_size: NA; d_call: NA; j_call: TRBJ2-1; v_call: TRBV13; cdr3_aa: CASSPRSTGEQFF; cdr3_nt: TGTGCCAGCAGCCCCCGCAGCACGGGTGAGCAGTTCTTC
clone_size: NA; d_call: TRBD2; j_call: TRBJ2-1; v_call: TRBV2; cdr3_aa: CASIHSGGADNEQFF; cdr3_nt: TGTGCCAGCATCCATAGCGGGGGGGCGGACAATGAGCAGTTCTTC
clone_size: NA; d_call: NA; j_call: TRBJ2-5; v_call: TRBV7-9; cdr3_aa: CASSFHRERGQETQYF; cdr3_nt: TGTGCCAGCAGCTTTCACAGGGAGAGGGGCCAAGAGACCCAGTACTTC
clone_size: NA; d_call: NA; j_call: TRBJ1-1; v_call: TRBV15; cdr3_aa: CATSLARGRNTEAFF; cdr3_nt: TGTGCCACCAGCCTAGCGAGAGGGAGGAACACTGAAGCTTTCTTT
clone_size: NA; d_call: NA; j_call: TRBJ1-2; v_call: TRBV5-1; cdr3_aa: CASLSYDGYTF; cdr3_nt: TGCGCCAGCCTTTCGTACGATGGCTACACCTTC
clone_size: few; d_call: TRBD1; j_call: TRBJ2-3; v_call: TRBV7-2; cdr3_aa: CASSREGTGNSGDTQYF; cdr3_nt: TGTGCCAGCAGCCGAGAAGGGACAGGGAATTCAGGAGATACGCAGTATTTT
clone_size: many; d_call: NA; j_call: TRBJ2-2; v_call: TRBV7-6; cdr3_aa: CASSPFVGGRSGELFF; cdr3_nt: TGTGCCAGCAGCCCCTTTGTGGGGGGCCGGTCCGGGGAGCTGTTTTTT
clone_size: few; d_call: NA; j_call: TRBJ2-2; v_call: TRBV6-5; cdr3_aa: CASRPWAENTGELFF; cdr3_nt: TGTGCCAGCAGGCCATGGGCGGAGAACACCGGGGAGCTGTTTTTT
clone_size: few; d_call: NA; j_call: TRBJ1-5; v_call: TRBV20-1; cdr3_aa: CSARRARNQPQHF; cdr3_nt: TGCAGTGCTAGAAGGGCCCGGAATCAGCCCCAGCATTTT
clone_size: NA; d_call: TRBD2; j_call: TRBJ2-3; v_call: TRBV10-3; cdr3_aa: CAIRVGLAGIGDTQYF; cdr3_nt: TGTGCCATCAGAGTCGGACTAGCGGGGATCGGAGATACGCAGTATTTT
clone_size: few; d_call: NA; j_call: TRBJ1-1; v_call: TRBV4-3; cdr3_aa: CASSQLATSNTEAFF; cdr3_nt: TGCGCCAGCAGCCAACTGGCTACCTCTAACACTGAAGCTTTCTTT
clone_size: many; d_call: TRBD1; j_call: TRBJ1-5; v_call: TRBV28; cdr3_aa: CASSLGQGYRQPQHF; cdr3_nt: TGTGCCAGCAGTTTGGGACAGGGGTACCGTCAGCCCCAGCATTTT
clone_size: few; d_call: NA; j_call: TRBJ2-1; v_call: TRBV9; cdr3_aa: CASSVAGGRGNEQFF; cdr3_nt: TGTGCCAGCAGCGTAGCTGGGGGTAGGGGCAATGAGCAGTTCTTC
clone_size: many; d_call: NA; j_call: TRBJ1-6; v_call: TRBV14; cdr3_aa: CASSQDLGGSRSPLHF; cdr3_nt: TGTGCCAGCAGCCAAGATTTGGGGGGATCGCGGTCACCCCTCCACTTT
clone_size: many; d_call: NA; j_call: TRBJ1-5; v_call: TRBV4-2; cdr3_aa: CASSQDRYGAGNQPQHF; cdr3_nt: TGTGCCAGCAGCCAAGATAGGTACGGGGCAGGCAATCAGCCCCAGCATTTT
clone_size: many; d_call: NA; j_call: TRBJ2-1; v_call: TRBV4-3; cdr3_aa: CASSQGAGLGVNEQFF; cdr3_nt: TGCGCCAGCAGCCAAGGTGCGGGACTGGGAGTCAATGAGCAGTTCTTC
clone_size: NA; d_call: NA; j_call: TRBJ1-2; v_call: TRBV7-9; cdr3_aa: CASTEEGGGSNYGYTF; cdr3_nt: TGTGCCAGCACCGAAGAGGGTGGGGGATCAAACTATGGCTACACCTTC
clone_size: NA; d_call: NA; j_call: TRBJ2-7; v_call: TRBV20-1; cdr3_aa: CSARSDSTYERYF; cdr3_nt: TGCAGTGCTAGATCGGACTCAACCTACGAGCGGTACTTC
clone_size: few; d_call: NA; j_call: TRBJ2-5; v_call: TRBV20-1; cdr3_aa: CSATPGETQYF; cdr3_nt: TGCAGTGCCACCCCAGGGGAGACCCAGTACTTC
clone_size: many; d_call: NA; j_call: TRBJ1-1; v_call: TRBV11-3; cdr3_aa: CASSDGRLGAEAFF; cdr3_nt: TGTGCCAGCAGCGACGGGAGATTAGGTGCTGAAGCTTTCTTT
clone_size: many; d_call: NA; j_call: TRBJ2-3; v_call: TRBV7-6; cdr3_aa: CASSLGTDTDTQYF; cdr3_nt: TGTGCCAGCAGCTTAGGGACAGACACAGATACGCAGTATTTT
clone_size: NA; d_call: TRBD2; j_call: TRBJ2-6; v_call: TRBV14; cdr3_aa: CASSQYTGGYPSGANVLTF; cdr3_nt: TGTGCCAGCAGCCAATATACCGGGGGGTACCCCTCTGGGGCCAACGTCCTGACTTTC
clone_size: NA; d_call: TRBD2; j_call: TRBJ2-1; v_call: TRBV29-1; cdr3_aa: CSLGGGASYNEQFF; cdr3_nt: TGCAGCCTGGGCGGGGGGGCGTCCTACAATGAGCAGTTCTTC
clone_size: NA; d_call: NA; j_call: TRBJ1-3; v_call: TRBV28; cdr3_aa: CASSSQVLDTSGNTIYF; cdr3_nt: TGTGCCAGCAGCTCCCAGGTTCTGGATACCTCTGGAAACACCATATATTTT
clone_size: NA; d_call: NA; j_call: TRBJ2-1; v_call: TRBV29-1; cdr3_aa: CSVEHPREDWSYNEQFF; cdr3_nt: TGCAGCGTTGAACATCCCAGGGAGGATTGGTCCTACAATGAGCAGTTCTTC
clone_size: many; d_call: NA; j_call: TRBJ2-3; v_call: TRBV12-3/TRBV12-4; cdr3_aa: CASTQGGTSTDTQYF; cdr3_nt: TGTGCCAGCACCCAAGGGGGGACTAGCACAGATACGCAGTATTTT
clone_size: NA; d_call: NA; j_call: TRBJ2-3; v_call: TRBV19; cdr3_aa: CANLLRDPDSTDTQYF; cdr3_nt: TGTGCCAACCTCCTCCGGGACCCAGATTCCACAGATACGCAGTATTTT
clone_size: few; d_call: NA; j_call: TRBJ1-5; v_call: TRBV7-9; cdr3_aa: CASGPDFLNQPQHF; cdr3_nt: TGTGCCAGCGGCCCTGACTTTCTTAATCAGCCCCAGCATTTT
clone_size: NA; d_call: TRBD1; j_call: TRBJ1-1; v_call: TRBV10-3; cdr3_aa: CAINPGGAYTEAFF; cdr3_nt: TGTGCCATCAACCCAGGGGGGGCTTACACTGAAGCTTTCTTT